The 3 T cell receptor beta chains presented below share a single source sample, sequenced in a study of blood T cell repertoires in COVID-19. Produced via immunoSEQ multiplex PCR; TCRdb's table is partial and in-frame only. The sample records approximately 170,000 clones, roughly 86% being singletons. Sequenced: peripheral blood. The receptors here all came from an older man with acute or convalescent COVID-19.

The count of this clone is one. V gene TRBV11-2 combines with J gene TRBJ1-2; maybe TRBD1 (6 bases). The CDR3 consists of 13 residues. Germline V lookup: CDR1 SGHAT, CDR2 FQNNGV. V gave up 2 bases and J gave up 4 bases, with 8 bases separating them. In nucleotides, the CDR3 is TGTGCCAGCAGCTTAACAGGGAGCTATGGCTACACCTTC. Its translation is CASSLTGSYGYTF. Full variable domain (missing parts from reference TRBV11-2 and TRBJ1-2): EAGVAQSPRYKIIEKRQSVAFWCNPISGHATLYWYQQILGQGPKLLIQFQNNGVVDDSQLPKDRFSAERLKGVDSTLKIQPAKLEDSAVYLCASSLTGSYGYTFGSGTRLTVV.

The chain carries TRBV7-9 and TRBJ1-4; D might be TRBD1 (5 bases). CDR1 is SEHNR and CDR2 is FQNEAQ in the germline V gene (reference sequence). The CDR3 has 16 residues. V was clipped by 4 bases and J by 8 bases, with 20 bases between them. CDR3 sequence reads: CASSSGVPAPGEKLFF. The CDR3 DNA is TGTGCCAGCAGCTCGGGGGTCCCTGCGCCTGGAGAAAAACTGTTTTTT.

This chain joins TRBV29-1 and TRBJ2-3; the D gene is possibly TRBD1 (6 bases). Trimming removed 5 bases from V and 3 bases from J, with 9 bases in between. The CDR3 extends over 12 amino acids. Germline CDR1 is SQVTM and CDR2 is ANQGSEA. CDR3 protein: CSVSRGTDTQYF. The CDR3 nucleotides read TGCAGCGTTTCTAGGGGGACAGATACGCAGTATTTT.